This is a list of T cell receptor beta chains from one sample in a study of blood T cell repertoires in COVID-19. Some clones are missing from TCRdb's copy, which holds only in-frame ones; the method was immunoSEQ multiplex PCR. The sample lists a few hundred thousand clones; about 83% were seen once. Input material: peripheral blood. The receptor source for this set is a woman between 45 and 60 years old with acute or convalescent COVID-19. The CDR3 runs from the conserved cysteine through the conserved F or W. The D gene is left open where the match is weak. Size is stated for part of the rows, as once, few or many counts, or as a class when the clone is expanded.

j_call: TRBJ2-7
clone_size: .
v_call: TRBV7-2
d_call: .
cdr3_nt: TGTGCCAGCAGCTTACTTCAGGGCGGCTACGAGCAGTACTTC
cdr3_aa: CASSLLQGGYEQYF

j_call: TRBJ2-7
clone_size: .
v_call: TRBV6-1
d_call: TRBD2
cdr3_nt: TGTGCCAGCAATCGGGACTACTACGAGCAGTACTTC
cdr3_aa: CASNRDYYEQYF

j_call: TRBJ2-5
clone_size: .
v_call: TRBV5-4
d_call: TRBD2
cdr3_nt: TGTGCCAGCAGCTTCTCGGGACTAAGAGAGACCCAGTACTTC
cdr3_aa: CASSFSGLRETQYF

j_call: TRBJ2-1
clone_size: .
v_call: TRBV18
d_call: .
cdr3_nt: TGTGCCAGCTCACCAAGCGGTCCCTACAATGAGCAGTTCTTC
cdr3_aa: CASSPSGPYNEQFF

j_call: TRBJ1-5
clone_size: .
v_call: TRBV19
d_call: TRBD1
cdr3_nt: TGTGCCAGTAGGCCGGGACAGGGGGCCTATAGCAATCAGCCCCAGCATTTT
cdr3_aa: CASRPGQGAYSNQPQHF

j_call: TRBJ2-7
clone_size: .
v_call: TRBV27
d_call: .
cdr3_nt: TGTGCCAGCAAGATTAGCGGCGAGCAGTACTTC
cdr3_aa: CASKISGEQYF

j_call: TRBJ2-7
clone_size: .
v_call: TRBV7-8
d_call: .
cdr3_nt: TGTGCCAGCAGCTCCCATTTAGCGAGGTACGAGCAGTACTTC
cdr3_aa: CASSSHLARYEQYF

j_call: TRBJ1-1
clone_size: once
v_call: TRBV5-1
d_call: .
cdr3_nt: TGCGCCAGCAGCCCTAGAGAGGGAGGGACTGAAGCTTTCTTT
cdr3_aa: CASSPREGGTEAFF

j_call: TRBJ1-2
clone_size: .
v_call: TRBV27
d_call: .
cdr3_nt: TGTGCCAGCAGCTACCTTCGCTTC
cdr3_aa: CASSYLRF

j_call: TRBJ1-2
clone_size: .
v_call: TRBV3-1/TRBV3-2
d_call: .
cdr3_nt: TGTGCCAGCAGCCAAGGAATTCAGGGTAGTGGCTACACCTTC
cdr3_aa: CASSQGIQGSGYTF

j_call: TRBJ1-2
clone_size: .
v_call: TRBV28
d_call: .
cdr3_nt: TGTGCCAGCAGTTTAGGGCAGGGTCTGAACTATGGCTACACCTTC
cdr3_aa: CASSLGQGLNYGYTF

j_call: TRBJ1-2
clone_size: once
v_call: TRBV3-1/TRBV3-2
d_call: .
cdr3_nt: TGTGCCAGCAGCCAAGATAGGCAGGGCTATGGCTACACCTTC
cdr3_aa: CASSQDRQGYGYTF

j_call: TRBJ2-4
clone_size: .
v_call: TRBV7-3
d_call: .
cdr3_nt: TGTGCCAGCAGCTTAAGTTCCCAGGGCATTCAGTACTTC
cdr3_aa: CASSLSSQGIQYF

j_call: TRBJ1-5
clone_size: once
v_call: TRBV18
d_call: .
cdr3_nt: TGTGCCAGCTCACCAGCGGCGGGAAGCAATCAGCCCCAGCATTTT
cdr3_aa: CASSPAAGSNQPQHF

j_call: TRBJ2-7
clone_size: .
v_call: TRBV6-5
d_call: TRBD1
cdr3_nt: TGTGCCAGCAGTTTCAGGGGGCGCGGGTCCTACGAGCAGTACTTC
cdr3_aa: CASSFRGRGSYEQYF

j_call: TRBJ1-4
clone_size: .
v_call: TRBV27
d_call: .
cdr3_nt: TGTGCCAGCTCCTTAGACATCCGTAATGAAAAACTGTTTTTT
cdr3_aa: CASSLDIRNEKLFF

j_call: TRBJ1-4
clone_size: .
v_call: TRBV7-6
d_call: .
cdr3_nt: TGTGCCAGCAGCTTGGGGACGGGAGGTGAAAAACTGTTTTTT
cdr3_aa: CASSLGTGGEKLFF

j_call: TRBJ2-7
clone_size: .
v_call: TRBV5-1
d_call: .
cdr3_nt: TGCGCCAGCAGCTTGGCAGGGACCTACGAGCAGTACTTC
cdr3_aa: CASSLAGTYEQYF

j_call: TRBJ1-4
clone_size: .
v_call: TRBV27
d_call: TRBD1
cdr3_nt: TGTGCCAGCAGTTCCCCCGACAGGGGAAACGAAAAACTGTTTTTT
cdr3_aa: CASSSPDRGNEKLFF

j_call: TRBJ2-7
clone_size: once
v_call: TRBV19
d_call: .
cdr3_nt: TGTGCCAGTAACCAGGGACACCTCGCCTACGAGCAGTACTTC
cdr3_aa: CASNQGHLAYEQYF

j_call: TRBJ2-2
clone_size: .
v_call: TRBV27
d_call: TRBD1
cdr3_nt: TGTGCCAGCAGTTCCCCCGGGACAGGGACTGACACCGGGGAGCTGTTTTTT
cdr3_aa: CASSSPGTGTDTGELFF

j_call: TRBJ1-1
clone_size: once
v_call: TRBV5-4
d_call: TRBD1
cdr3_nt: TGTGCCAGCAGTAGTCCCGGGACAGGGGGCACTGAAGCTTTCTTT
cdr3_aa: CASSSPGTGGTEAFF

j_call: TRBJ1-3
clone_size: .
v_call: TRBV4-2
d_call: .
cdr3_nt: TGTGCCAGCAGCCAAAAGGGGGTTGTAAACACCATATATTTT
cdr3_aa: CASSQKGVVNTIYF

j_call: TRBJ1-2
clone_size: .
v_call: TRBV10-3
d_call: .
cdr3_nt: TGTGCCATCAGTGAGGTGGCATCGGGGGGCTACACCTTC
cdr3_aa: CAISEVASGGYTF

j_call: TRBJ1-1
clone_size: .
v_call: TRBV6-6
d_call: .
cdr3_nt: TGTGCCAGCAGTTACGGCCAGGGTACAACTGAAGCTTTCTTT
cdr3_aa: CASSYGQGTTEAFF

j_call: TRBJ1-5
clone_size: .
v_call: TRBV27
d_call: TRBD1
cdr3_nt: TGTGCCAGCAGTTCCTCGGGACAGGGGCAGCCCCAGCATTTT
cdr3_aa: CASSSSGQGQPQHF

j_call: TRBJ2-1
clone_size: .
v_call: TRBV28
d_call: .
cdr3_nt: TGTGCCAGCAGCCCGCGTCCTCCCTACAATGAGCAGTTCTTC
cdr3_aa: CASSPRPPYNEQFF

j_call: TRBJ2-7
clone_size: .
v_call: TRBV5-6
d_call: .
cdr3_nt: TGTGCCAGCAGTTCGGAGTTAGGTGAGCAGTACTTC
cdr3_aa: CASSSELGEQYF

j_call: TRBJ1-2
clone_size: .
v_call: TRBV5-5
d_call: .
cdr3_nt: TGTGCCAGCACCATCTCGGGTGGCTACACCTTC
cdr3_aa: CASTISGGYTF

j_call: TRBJ2-7
clone_size: .
v_call: TRBV6-5
d_call: .
cdr3_nt: TGTGCCAGCAGTAGAGCAGGGGTCTTGGGGGACGAGCAGTACTTC
cdr3_aa: CASSRAGVLGDEQYF

j_call: TRBJ2-7
clone_size: .
v_call: TRBV24-1
d_call: .
cdr3_nt: TGTGCCACAACACACGACAAGTACATTGGATACGAGCAGTACTTC
cdr3_aa: CATTHDKYIGYEQYF

j_call: TRBJ2-5
clone_size: once
v_call: TRBV7-3
d_call: TRBD2
cdr3_nt: TGTGCCAGCAGCCAAATTGGGACTAGCGGGAATCTGAAGACCCAGTACTTC
cdr3_aa: CASSQIGTSGNLKTQYF

j_call: TRBJ2-7
clone_size: .
v_call: TRBV30
d_call: TRBD2
cdr3_nt: TGTGCCTGGAGTGTACCCCGCACTAGCGCCTCCTACGAGCAGTACTTC
cdr3_aa: CAWSVPRTSASYEQYF

j_call: TRBJ2-7
clone_size: .
v_call: TRBV10-3
d_call: TRBD2
cdr3_nt: TGTGCCATCAGTGGGACTAGCGGAACCTACGAGCAGTACTTC
cdr3_aa: CAISGTSGTYEQYF

j_call: TRBJ2-7
clone_size: .
v_call: TRBV5-4
d_call: TRBD2
cdr3_nt: TGTGCCAGCAGCTTGGCGAGCGGGAGGAGCTCCTACGAGCAGTACTTC
cdr3_aa: CASSLASGRSSYEQYF

j_call: TRBJ1-6
clone_size: .
v_call: TRBV25-1
d_call: .
cdr3_nt: TGTGCCAGCAGTTTTCGGGTCGGTGCCGGGTCACCCCTCCACTTT
cdr3_aa: CASSFRVGAGSPLHF

j_call: TRBJ1-1
clone_size: .
v_call: TRBV11-2
d_call: .
cdr3_nt: TGTGCCAGCAGCTTAATTCGGGGGTTGGGGGCTTTCTTT
cdr3_aa: CASSLIRGLGAFF

j_call: TRBJ1-2
clone_size: once
v_call: TRBV11-3
d_call: .
cdr3_nt: TGTGCCAGCAGCTTAGATTCCACAGATCCTGACTATGGCTACACCTTC
cdr3_aa: CASSLDSTDPDYGYTF

j_call: TRBJ1-5
clone_size: .
v_call: TRBV6-6
d_call: .
cdr3_nt: TGTGCCAGCAGTTACAGGCAGACGGGGGGCAATCAGCCCCAGCATTTT
cdr3_aa: CASSYRQTGGNQPQHF

j_call: TRBJ2-7
clone_size: .
v_call: TRBV21-1
d_call: .
cdr3_nt: TGTGCCAGCAGCAACTGGGGGAGACTAGCTGGAATCTACGAGCAGTACTTC
cdr3_aa: CASSNWGRLAGIYEQYF

j_call: TRBJ1-4
clone_size: .
v_call: TRBV27
d_call: .
cdr3_nt: TGTGCCAGCAGTCCAATACGCTCGGGTGAAAAACTGTTTTTT
cdr3_aa: CASSPIRSGEKLFF

j_call: TRBJ2-6
clone_size: once
v_call: TRBV5-4
d_call: TRBD2
cdr3_nt: TGTGCCTTAGCTGGCGGGGGGCCCTCTGGGGCCAACGTCCTGACTTTC
cdr3_aa: CALAGGGPSGANVLTF

j_call: TRBJ2-1
clone_size: .
v_call: TRBV7-9
d_call: .
cdr3_nt: TGTGCCACCTCAATCAGGGCCCACTACAATGAGCAGTTCTTC
cdr3_aa: CATSIRAHYNEQFF

j_call: TRBJ1-5
clone_size: once
v_call: TRBV27
d_call: .
cdr3_nt: TGTGCCAGCAGCTCAGGCCCCGGAGGAGGACAGCCCCAGCATTTT
cdr3_aa: CASSSGPGGGQPQHF

j_call: TRBJ1-5
clone_size: .
v_call: TRBV7-9
d_call: TRBD1
cdr3_nt: TGTGCCAGCAGCTATAGACAGGGTCAGCCCCAGCATTTT
cdr3_aa: CASSYRQGQPQHF

j_call: TRBJ2-1
clone_size: .
v_call: TRBV18
d_call: .
cdr3_nt: TGTGCCAGCTCACCAGGGACAGGGTGGCTAGCGGGAACCTACAATGAGCAGTTCTTC
cdr3_aa: CASSPGTGWLAGTYNEQFF

j_call: TRBJ2-1
clone_size: .
v_call: TRBV6-1
d_call: .
cdr3_nt: TGTGCCAGCAGTGAAGCGCTCGCGGCCTACAATGAGCAGTTCTTC
cdr3_aa: CASSEALAAYNEQFF

j_call: TRBJ1-2
clone_size: .
v_call: TRBV5-1
d_call: .
cdr3_nt: TGCGCCAGCAGGAGTCCAGGGGTGGATGGCTACACCTTC
cdr3_aa: CASRSPGVDGYTF

j_call: TRBJ1-6
clone_size: .
v_call: TRBV4-3
d_call: .
cdr3_nt: TGCGCCAGCAGCCAGGGGGGAGGACGAGATTCACCCCTCCACTTT
cdr3_aa: CASSQGGGRDSPLHF

j_call: TRBJ2-1
clone_size: once
v_call: TRBV20-1
d_call: TRBD2
cdr3_nt: TGCAGTGCTAGTGGCGGGACTAGCGGTTACTACAATGAGCAGTTCTTC
cdr3_aa: CSASGGTSGYYNEQFF

j_call: TRBJ2-7
clone_size: .
v_call: TRBV28
d_call: .
cdr3_nt: TGTGCCAGCAGTTTATGGGCCGGGAACGAGCAGTACTTC
cdr3_aa: CASSLWAGNEQYF

j_call: TRBJ1-1
clone_size: .
v_call: TRBV27
d_call: TRBD1
cdr3_nt: TGTGCCAGCAGTTCCGGACAGGCGACGGGTGGCACTGAAGCTTTCTTT
cdr3_aa: CASSSGQATGGTEAFF

j_call: TRBJ2-5
clone_size: .
v_call: TRBV24-1
d_call: TRBD1
cdr3_nt: TGTGCCACCAGTGAATCCGGGACAGGTCAAGAGACCCAGTACTTC
cdr3_aa: CATSESGTGQETQYF

j_call: TRBJ2-5
clone_size: .
v_call: TRBV29-1
d_call: TRBD1
cdr3_nt: TGCAGCGTTCGACAGGGGGCTGGGGAGACCCAGTACTTC
cdr3_aa: CSVRQGAGETQYF

j_call: TRBJ2-3
clone_size: .
v_call: TRBV6-6
d_call: TRBD1
cdr3_nt: TGTGCCAGCAGTCCGAGGGGACAGGGAGGCACAGATACGCAGTATTTT
cdr3_aa: CASSPRGQGGTDTQYF

j_call: TRBJ2-3
clone_size: .
v_call: TRBV28
d_call: .
cdr3_nt: TGTGCCAGCAGCCTTTACAGGGCTCTAGATACGCAGTATTTT
cdr3_aa: CASSLYRALDTQYF

j_call: TRBJ2-7
clone_size: .
v_call: TRBV28
d_call: .
cdr3_nt: TGTGCCAGCAGTGCCCCCGGGAACTACGAGCAGTACTTC
cdr3_aa: CASSAPGNYEQYF

j_call: TRBJ2-5
clone_size: .
v_call: TRBV30
d_call: TRBD2
cdr3_nt: TGTGCCTGGAGAGGAAGTTCTAGCGGGGACCAAGAGACCCAGTACTTC
cdr3_aa: CAWRGSSSGDQETQYF

j_call: TRBJ2-5
clone_size: once
v_call: TRBV27
d_call: .
cdr3_nt: TGTGCCAGCAGTTCTGGCAGGCCAGCCCAAGAGACCCAGTACTTC
cdr3_aa: CASSSGRPAQETQYF